The next 22 T cell receptor beta chains were all read from a single sample in a study of OX40 agonist ivuxolimab in advanced cancers. The repertoire was sequenced with immunoSEQ multiplex PCR; TCRdb's copy has only in-frame clones and lacks some. The sample shows roughly 50,000 clones, around 87% of them seen only once. Specimen: CD4+ or CD8+ T cells sorted from blood, collected in a trial of the OX40 agonist ivuxolimab. Receptor source: an adult with an advanced solid tumor such as melanoma, head and neck, liver or kidney cancer.

This chain uses TRBV6-4 with TRBJ2-3; D gene uncertain. The germline V gene encodes CDR1 MRHNA and CDR2 SNTAGT. The CDR3 extends over 14 amino acids. The V end was cut by 4 bases, the J end by 10 bases, with 18 bases between. The CDR3 nucleotides read TGTGCCAGCAGTGTCATACTACTTCCGAGAGCGCAGTATTTT. This sequence encodes CASSVILLPRAQYF.

The rearrangement joins TRBV2 to TRBJ2-7, with TRBD2 as a possible D gene (5 bases). Germline V gene sequence: CDR1 SNHLY, CDR2 FYNNEI. The CDR3 spans 13 residues. V lost 8 bases, J lost 3 bases, and 14 bases lay in between. The DNA of the CDR3 is TGTGCCAGCTCAGAGGGTACCAACTACGAGCAGTACTTC. Translation: CASSEGTNYEQYF. Filled out from reference TRBV2 and TRBJ2-7, the complete variable domain reads EPEVTQTPSHQVTQMGQEVILRCVPISNHLYFYWYRQILGQKVEFLVSFYNNEISEKSEIFDDQFSVERPDGSNFTLKIRSTKLEDSAMYFCASSEGTNYEQYFGPGTRLTVT.

The chain employs TRBV5-4 and TRBJ1-6; no clear D gene. Between the trimmed V and J ends, which lost 0 bases and 9 bases, there was a span of 13 bases. The germline V gene encodes CDR1 SGHNT and CDR2 YYREEE (reference sequence). The CDR3 runs to 15 residues. CDR3 in amino acids: CASSLASGQGSPLHF. The CDR3, as DNA: TGTGCCAGCAGCTTGGCGTCGGGCCAAGGTTCACCCCTCCACTTT.

The chain links TRBV18 to TRBJ2-1; 7 bases line up with TRBD1. The CDR3 covers 16 residues. CDR1 and CDR2 (germline): KGHSH, LQKENI. V was pared by 8 bases and J by 4 bases, with 14 bases of the junction left unmatched. This CDR3 reads CASLTLRQGRYNEQFF. The CDR3, as DNA: TGTGCCAGCCTGACCCTAAGACAGGGTCGTTACAATGAGCAGTTCTTC.

CDR3 DNA sequence: TGTGCCAGCAGTTCCCTGGGGCAGGGGACGTATGGCTACACCTTC. Translation: CASSSLGQGTYGYTF. The chain recombines TRBV6-5 with TRBJ1-2, with D tentatively TRBD1 (6 bases). Trimming removed 4 bases at V and 5 bases at J, with 17 bases between. From germline, CDR1 is MNHEY and CDR2 SVGAGI. There are 15 residues in the CDR3.

This chain links TRBV5-1 with TRBJ1-1; D is uncertain. V gave up 4 bases and J gave up 1 base, with 5 bases separating them. There are 12 residues in the CDR3. Germline V lookup: CDR1 SGHRS, CDR2 YFSETQ. The CDR3 coding sequence is TGCGCCAGCAGCAACGGGAACACTGAAGCTTTCTTT. Translation: CASSNGNTEAFF.

The genes are TRBV7-9 and TRBJ1-5; weak D call: TRBD1 (6 bases). Trimming pared 5 bases from V and 5 bases from J, leaving 16 bases between. Germline loops: CDR1 SEHNR, CDR2 FQNEAQ (reference sequence). The CDR3 is 15 amino acids. The DNA of the CDR3 is TGTGCCAGCAGCCCCTACCGGGACAACTATCAGCCCCAGCATTTT. Translating gives CASSPYRDNYQPQHF.

This clone occurred a few times. CDR3 bases: TGCGCCAGCAGCTTGGTAGGGGGCAGAAACACCGGGGAGCTGTTTTTT. Encoded protein: CASSLVGGRNTGELFF. This chain joins TRBV5-1 and TRBJ2-2, with TRBD1 matching over 7 bases. Germline-derived CDR1 and CDR2 are SGHRS and YFSETQ. With 0 bases clipped from V and 2 bases from J, the junction kept 4 bases outside the gene matches. This CDR3 is built from 16 residues.

As for this clone: Other DNA sequences in this sample translate to the same CDR3. The chain combines TRBV2 with TRBJ1-1; the match to TRBD1 covers 8 bases. Germline V gives CDR1 SNHLY, CDR2 FYNNEI. This CDR3 has 14 residues. V shed 6 bases, J shed 0 bases, and the junction held 3 bases outside the gene matches. This CDR3 is CASSRQGMNTEAFF. CDR3 bases: TGTGCCAGCAGCAGACAGGGGATGAACACTGAAGCTTTCTTT.

This chain links TRBV5-4 with TRBJ2-5; TRBD2 agrees at 8 bases. CDR1 is SGHNT and CDR2 is YYREEE in the germline V gene (reference sequence). This CDR3 is 14 amino acids long. J was trimmed by 3 bases and V by 6 bases; bases with no gene match: 7. CDR3 sequence reads: CASTPSGSKETQYF. The CDR3 DNA is TGTGCCAGCACCCCGAGCGGGAGCAAAGAGACCCAGTACTTC.

The chain has TRBV2 and TRBJ2-7, with 10 bases fitting TRBD2. The V and J ends lost 6 bases and 1 base, in that order; junction bases with no gene match: 0. Germline lookup yields CDR1 SNHLY and CDR2 FYNNEI. This CDR3 contains 13 residues. CDR3 nucleotide sequence: TGTGCCAGCAGGGGACTAGCGTCCTACGAGCAGTACTTC. Translating it yields CASRGLASYEQYF.

The chain has TRBV6-4 and TRBJ2-7; 7 nucleotides align to TRBD1. V dropped 0 bases and J dropped 7; count of bases not matched to a gene: 6. The CDR3 sequence is 14 residues long. Germline loops: CDR1 MRHNA, CDR2 SNTAGT. Written as DNA, the CDR3 is TGTGCCAGCAGTGACTCAAACAGGGGTACTGAGCAGTACTTC. Protein product: CASSDSNRGTEQYF.

J is TRBJ2-1 and V is TRBV21-1; whether TRBD2, the table's D call, matches the DNA was not checked. TRBV21-1 is shown as a pseudogene. CDR3 length: 17 residues. CDR3 residues: CASSKKPPTTSYNEQFF. The DNA of the CDR3 is TGTGCCAGCAGCAAAAAACCCCCTACTACTAGCTACAATGAGCAGTTCTTC.

The V call is TRBV6-5, the J call TRBJ2-2, with 8 bases lining up with TRBD2. The V and J ends lost 11 bases and 7 bases, in that order; junction bases with no gene match: 15. CDR1 is MNHEY and CDR2 is SVGAGI in the germline V gene. CDR3 length: 15 amino acids. The CDR3: CAVRSAAGGHGELFF. CDR3 DNA sequence: TGTGCCGTCCGAAGCGCGGCGGGGGGCCACGGGGAGCTGTTTTTT.

The rearrangement links TRBV2 to TRBJ1-1; 8 nucleotides line up with TRBD1. The junction had 11 bases not matched to a gene; V was cut back by 5 bases and J by 3 bases. In germline, CDR1 is SNHLY, CDR2 FYNNEI. There are 16 residues in the CDR3. In nucleotides, the CDR3 is TGTGCCAGCAGTCGGGGACAGGCGGCCCGGGACACTGAAGCTTTCTTT. It codes for CASSRGQAARDTEAFF.

About this clone: The sample has other DNA sequences that encode this CDR3 too. DNA for the CDR3: TGTGCCAGCAGTTACGACCGGGGCTATGGCTACACCTTC. Its translation: CASSYDRGYGYTF. The V and J genes are TRBV6-6 and TRBJ1-2; unclear D gene. Germline CDR1 and CDR2: MNHNY and SVGAGI (reference sequence). The CDR3 length is 13 residues. V dropped 2 bases and J dropped 4 bases, with 8 bases sitting between them.

The J gene is TRBJ1-6, the V gene TRBV6-5; 7 bases fit TRBD1. The V gene end was trimmed by 5 bases and the J gene end by 8 bases; junction bases not matched to a gene: 6. The CDR3 totals 14 residues. The germline CDR1 and CDR2 sequences are MNHEY and SVGAGI. As DNA, the CDR3 is TGTGCCAGCAGTCAAACAGGGGTTGATTCACCCCTCCACTTT. Residues: CASSQTGVDSPLHF.

V gene TRBV7-2 combines with J gene TRBJ1-5; possibly TRBD1 for D (5 bases). From germline, CDR1 is SGHTA and CDR2 FQGNSA. CDR3 length: 16 residues. Trimming took off 1 base at V and 3 bases at J, with 13 bases between the two ends. Here the CDR3 reads CASSLDPGRINQPQHF. In DNA form, the CDR3 reads TGTGCCAGCAGCTTAGATCCGGGACGGATCAATCAGCCCCAGCATTTT.

The rearrangement links TRBV30 to TRBJ2-7; 7 bases map to TRBD2. CDR1 GTSNPN and CDR2 SVGIG come from the germline V gene (reference sequence). This CDR3 spans 13 amino acids. The ends lost 0 bases at V and 11 bases at J; junction bases unmatched: 10. The CDR3 sequence: CAWSVGGSTGKYF. The CDR3, as DNA: TGTGCCTGGAGTGTGGGAGGGTCTACCGGCAAGTACTTC. Variable domain in full (rest from reference TRBV30 and TRBJ2-7): SQTIHQWPATLVQPVGSPLSLECTVEGTSNPNLYWYRQAAGRGLQLLFYSVGIGQISSEVPQNLSASRPQDRQFILSSKKLLLSDSGFYLCAWSVGGSTGKYFGPGTRLTVT.

This chain uses TRBV7-9 with TRBJ2-3, with TRBD2 matching 15 bases. This CDR3 contains 19 residues. Trimming at V came to 5 bases and at J to 4 bases, leaving 13 bases not matched to a gene. CDR1 SEHNR and CDR2 FQNEAQ come from the germline V gene (reference sequence). The CDR3 DNA sequence: TGTGCCAGCAGCGCAAAACACTGGACTAGCGGGAGGGCCCCAGATACGCAGTATTTT. Amino acids: CASSAKHWTSGRAPDTQYF.

The J gene is TRBJ1-2, the V gene TRBV4-3; no clear D. The germline V gene has CDR1 LGHNA and CDR2 YSLEER. The V gene lost 1 base and the J gene lost 2 bases, with 20 bases spanning the gap. This CDR3 comprises 18 residues. The CDR3 nucleotides read TGCGCCAGCAGCCAAGTGTTAGAGAGTGTATTTTCGAACTATGGCTACACCTTC. This codes for CASSQVLESVFSNYGYTF.

The J gene is TRBJ2-7, the V gene TRBV14; D perhaps matches TRBD2 (6 bases). Between the trimmed V and J ends, which lost 4 bases and 4 bases, there was a span of 14 bases. Germline CDR1 and CDR2: SGHDN and FVKESK. The CDR3 sequence is 14 residues long. The CDR3 loop is CASSPYRGAYEQYF. The CDR3 region has the DNA TGTGCCAGCAGCCCATATCGCGGGGCGTACGAGCAGTACTTC.